The rows below give T cell receptor beta chains drawn from one sample of a study of T-cell reconstitution after alpha-beta-depleted transplantation in children. TCRdb redid the calling of the PCR reads with MiXCR, one entry per CDR3 protein. The sample shows some 300,000 distinct CDR3 sequences, 7.5% to 9% of them seen only once. Sequenced here: peripheral blood, sampled 360 days after TCRalphabeta/CD19-depleted stem cell transplant. The receptors were sampled from a female patient aged 2-9 years who had a stem cell transplant for Fanconi anemia, so the T cells may come from the graft donor. The CDR3 runs from the conserved cysteine through the conserved F or W. Fields, in order: J gene, clone size, D gene, V gene, CDR3 DNA, CDR3 protein. A D gene is named only where the DNA matches it firmly. Some rows mark clone size as missing; the rest say once, few, many or name a class of expanded clone.

j_gene: TRBJ2-7; abundance: NA; d_gene: TRBD1; v_gene: TRBV6-1; CDR3nt: TGTGCCAGCAGTGAACGGGTTGCAGGGGGAATCTCTTACGAGCAGTACTTC; CDR3aa: CASSERVAGGISYEQYF
j_gene: TRBJ2-2; abundance: many; d_gene: TRBD2; v_gene: TRBV6-1; CDR3nt: TGTGCCACCCGACTAGCGGGGGGACCGAACACCGGGGAGCTGTTTTTT; CDR3aa: CATRLAGGPNTGELFF
j_gene: TRBJ2-1; abundance: many; d_gene: NA; v_gene: TRBV6-6; CDR3nt: TGTGCCAGCAGGATTACGGACAGCTATGAGCAGTTCTTC; CDR3aa: CASRITDSYEQFF
j_gene: TRBJ2-1; abundance: many; d_gene: TRBD2; v_gene: TRBV27; CDR3nt: TGTGCCAGCAGTTTATTAGCGGGAGTGAATGAGCAGTTCTTC; CDR3aa: CASSLLAGVNEQFF
j_gene: TRBJ2-6; abundance: many; d_gene: NA; v_gene: TRBV12-3/TRBV12-4; CDR3nt: TGTGCCAGCAGTTTATCTCGCTCTGGGGCCAACGTCCTGACTTTC; CDR3aa: CASSLSRSGANVLTF
j_gene: TRBJ2-3; abundance: many; d_gene: NA; v_gene: TRBV12-3/TRBV12-4; CDR3nt: TGTGCCAGCAGTTTGTACGAGACTAGCACAGATACGCAGTATTTT; CDR3aa: CASSLYETSTDTQYF
j_gene: TRBJ2-5; abundance: few; d_gene: TRBD2; v_gene: TRBV28; CDR3nt: TGTGCCAGCAGCCCGCCGGGGGGGCCGGAGGAGACCCAGTACTTC; CDR3aa: CASSPPGGPEETQYF
j_gene: TRBJ2-2; abundance: few; d_gene: TRBD2; v_gene: TRBV28; CDR3nt: TGTGCCAGCAGTTCTAGCGGGGGGCCCTCTCTTACGAACACCGGGGAGCTGTTTTTT; CDR3aa: CASSSSGGPSLTNTGELFF
j_gene: TRBJ1-5; abundance: many; d_gene: TRBD1; v_gene: TRBV7-9; CDR3nt: TGTGCCAGCAGCTTAGGTCAGGGGGCCAATCAGCCCCAGCATTTT; CDR3aa: CASSLGQGANQPQHF
j_gene: TRBJ1-2; abundance: many; d_gene: NA; v_gene: TRBV25-1; CDR3nt: TGTGCCAGCAGCGAGCTAGAGGGCTACACCTTC; CDR3aa: CASSELEGYTF
j_gene: TRBJ2-2; abundance: many; d_gene: TRBD2; v_gene: TRBV6-1; CDR3nt: TGTGCCAGCAGCCGACTAGCGGGAGGAGTCCCCGCGAACACCGGGGAGCTGTTTTTT; CDR3aa: CASSRLAGGVPANTGELFF
j_gene: TRBJ2-1; abundance: many; d_gene: TRBD1; v_gene: TRBV6-5; CDR3nt: TGTGCCAGCAGTTATTGGGGACAGGGGTCCAATGAGCAGTTCTTC; CDR3aa: CASSYWGQGSNEQFF
j_gene: TRBJ2-3; abundance: many; d_gene: NA; v_gene: TRBV20-1; CDR3nt: TGCAGTGCTAAGGCTGCAGATACGCAGTATTTT; CDR3aa: CSAKAADTQYF
j_gene: TRBJ2-1; abundance: many; d_gene: NA; v_gene: TRBV5-1; CDR3nt: TGCGCCAGCAGCTTGGGTGGGAATGAGCAGTTCTTC; CDR3aa: CASSLGGNEQFF
j_gene: TRBJ1-1; abundance: NA; d_gene: TRBD1; v_gene: TRBV29-1; CDR3nt: TGCAGCGCAAAGGCAGGGGGCGCCGTCTTAACCTTGGGCGTGAACACTGAAGCTTTCTTT; CDR3aa: CSAKAGGAVLTLGVNTEAFF
j_gene: TRBJ2-7; abundance: many; d_gene: NA; v_gene: TRBV20-1; CDR3nt: TGCAGTGCTAGAGATGTGCAGGGCGGCTCCTACGAGCAGTACTTC; CDR3aa: CSARDVQGGSYEQYF
j_gene: TRBJ1-1; abundance: NA; d_gene: TRBD1; v_gene: TRBV28; CDR3nt: TGTGCCAGCAGTCCTGGGGACAGGGGATATACTGAAGCTTTCTTT; CDR3aa: CASSPGDRGYTEAFF
j_gene: TRBJ2-3; abundance: few; d_gene: NA; v_gene: TRBV28; CDR3nt: TGTGCCACCAGAAGACAGGATCGCGATACGCAGTATTTT; CDR3aa: CATRRQDRDTQYF
j_gene: TRBJ1-1; abundance: few; d_gene: NA; v_gene: TRBV5-1; CDR3nt: TGCGCCAGCAGCTCTGGACTGAAGAACACTGAAGCTTTCTTT; CDR3aa: CASSSGLKNTEAFF
j_gene: TRBJ2-3; abundance: NA; d_gene: NA; v_gene: TRBV20-1; CDR3nt: TGCAGTGCTAGGGCCCCTAAGAGCACAGATACGCAGTATTTT; CDR3aa: CSARAPKSTDTQYF
j_gene: TRBJ2-5; abundance: NA; d_gene: TRBD2; v_gene: TRBV20-1; CDR3nt: TGCAGTGCTAGCCCGACTAGCGGGGGGGCCTTGGAGACCCAGTACTTC; CDR3aa: CSASPTSGGALETQYF
j_gene: TRBJ2-7; abundance: few; d_gene: NA; v_gene: TRBV20-1; CDR3nt: TGCAGTGCTGCCCGGGCTTCGAGCTCCTACGAGCAGTACTTC; CDR3aa: CSAARASSSYEQYF
j_gene: TRBJ2-5; abundance: many; d_gene: NA; v_gene: TRBV5-1; CDR3nt: TGCGCCAGCAGCTTGGGGGTTATGCAAGAGACCCAGTACTTC; CDR3aa: CASSLGVMQETQYF
j_gene: TRBJ1-1; abundance: many; d_gene: NA; v_gene: TRBV29-1; CDR3nt: TGCAGCGTTGGCTATATGGGGTGGGGAGGTAATGAAGCTTTCTTT; CDR3aa: CSVGYMGWGGNEAFF
j_gene: TRBJ1-2; abundance: few; d_gene: TRBD1; v_gene: TRBV7-9; CDR3nt: TGTGCCAGCAGCTCTACAGGGGCGGATAGCTATGGCTACACCTTC; CDR3aa: CASSSTGADSYGYTF
j_gene: TRBJ2-7; abundance: NA; d_gene: TRBD2; v_gene: TRBV9; CDR3nt: TGTGCCAGCAGCGTAGGGCTAGCGGGGGGGCTGGGGTACGAGCAGTACTTC; CDR3aa: CASSVGLAGGLGYEQYF
j_gene: TRBJ1-2; abundance: many; d_gene: NA; v_gene: TRBV4-2; CDR3nt: TGTGCCAGCAGGGTCCTGGGGGGCGGCTATGGCTACACCTTC; CDR3aa: CASRVLGGGYGYTF
j_gene: TRBJ1-4; abundance: NA; d_gene: NA; v_gene: TRBV13; CDR3nt: TGTGCCAGCAGCTGGGGGGCAACAGGTGAAAAACTGTTTTTT; CDR3aa: CASSWGATGEKLFF
j_gene: TRBJ2-7; abundance: many; d_gene: TRBD1; v_gene: TRBV12-3/TRBV12-4; CDR3nt: TGTGCCAGCAGTCGTATGACAGGGCGACCCTACGAGCAGTACTTC; CDR3aa: CASSRMTGRPYEQYF
j_gene: TRBJ2-3; abundance: few; d_gene: TRBD1; v_gene: TRBV20-1; CDR3nt: TGCAGTGCTAGTCAGACAGGGGTGGCCTCCTCTGGCACAGATACGCAGTATTTT; CDR3aa: CSASQTGVASSGTDTQYF
j_gene: TRBJ1-1; abundance: NA; d_gene: TRBD1; v_gene: TRBV6-1; CDR3nt: TGTGCCAGCAGTGGAACGACAGGGGGCCGTTCTATTATGAACACTGAAGCTTTCTTT; CDR3aa: CASSGTTGGRSIMNTEAFF
j_gene: TRBJ2-2; abundance: NA; d_gene: NA; v_gene: TRBV5-5; CDR3nt: TGTGCCAGCAGCTTGGCACTTTTGACAGACCAGAACACCGGGGAGCTGTTTTTT; CDR3aa: CASSLALLTDQNTGELFF
j_gene: TRBJ1-2; abundance: few; d_gene: NA; v_gene: TRBV4-3; CDR3nt: TGCGCCAGCAGCCAAGAATGGACAGCTTATGGCTACACCTTC; CDR3aa: CASSQEWTAYGYTF
j_gene: TRBJ1-4; abundance: few; d_gene: NA; v_gene: TRBV2; CDR3nt: TGTGCCAGCAGTGAATACAGGCAGAATGAAAAACTGTTTTTT; CDR3aa: CASSEYRQNEKLFF
j_gene: TRBJ1-5; abundance: few; d_gene: NA; v_gene: TRBV6-5; CDR3nt: TGTGCCAGTGCGAGCACAGTCAATCAGCCCCAGCATTTT; CDR3aa: CASASTVNQPQHF
j_gene: TRBJ2-5; abundance: NA; d_gene: NA; v_gene: TRBV7-2; CDR3nt: TGTGCCAGCAGCTTAGTGGGCGGCTTGGCCCGAGAGACCCAGTACTTC; CDR3aa: CASSLVGGLARETQYF
j_gene: TRBJ2-4; abundance: many; d_gene: TRBD2; v_gene: TRBV12-3/TRBV12-4; CDR3nt: TGTGCCAGCAGCCGGTGGGAGGGGATAGCCAAAAACATTCAGTACTTC; CDR3aa: CASSRWEGIAKNIQYF
j_gene: TRBJ2-5; abundance: many; d_gene: NA; v_gene: TRBV15; CDR3nt: TGTGCCACCAGCAGAGAACCGCCGAGTAGAGGAGAGACCCAGTACTTC; CDR3aa: CATSREPPSRGETQYF
j_gene: TRBJ1-5; abundance: many; d_gene: NA; v_gene: TRBV28; CDR3nt: TGTGCCAGTTCACGGACGGTTTCCAATCAGCCCCAGCATTTT; CDR3aa: CASSRTVSNQPQHF
j_gene: TRBJ2-7; abundance: many; d_gene: NA; v_gene: TRBV29-1; CDR3nt: TGCAGCGTTATCAGATACGGGGCCGAGCAGTACTTC; CDR3aa: CSVIRYGAEQYF
j_gene: TRBJ2-1; abundance: NA; d_gene: NA; v_gene: TRBV6-5; CDR3nt: TGTGCCAGCAGTTCCACTAGCTTTGAGCAGTTCTTC; CDR3aa: CASSSTSFEQFF
j_gene: TRBJ2-1; abundance: NA; d_gene: NA; v_gene: TRBV19; CDR3nt: TGTGCCAGTAGTATCCCAGGGAGCAGCAGCAATGAGCAGTTCTTC; CDR3aa: CASSIPGSSSNEQFF
j_gene: TRBJ2-7; abundance: many; d_gene: TRBD2; v_gene: TRBV20-1; CDR3nt: TGCAGTGCCCCTAAACTAGCGCGGACCTACGAGCAGTACTTC; CDR3aa: CSAPKLARTYEQYF
j_gene: TRBJ2-7; abundance: many; d_gene: TRBD2; v_gene: TRBV5-6; CDR3nt: TGTGCCAGCAGCGTATTTAGCGGGAGAACCTACGAGCAGTACTTC; CDR3aa: CASSVFSGRTYEQYF
j_gene: TRBJ2-3; abundance: many; d_gene: TRBD1; v_gene: TRBV5-1; CDR3nt: TGCGCCAGCAGCAATCAACCGGGACAGGGGACAGATACGCAGTATTTT; CDR3aa: CASSNQPGQGTDTQYF
j_gene: TRBJ2-3; abundance: many; d_gene: NA; v_gene: TRBV7-2; CDR3nt: TGTGCCAGCAGCTTCGTCCCGGTGGTACGAGATACGCAGTATTTT; CDR3aa: CASSFVPVVRDTQYF
j_gene: TRBJ2-3; abundance: NA; d_gene: NA; v_gene: TRBV7-9; CDR3nt: TGTGCCAGCAGCGACCTGAGCCGCACAGATACGCAGTATTTT; CDR3aa: CASSDLSRTDTQYF
j_gene: TRBJ1-1; abundance: many; d_gene: NA; v_gene: TRBV6-5; CDR3nt: TGTGCCAGCAGTTACGCCAAGGGAGAAATGAACACTGAAGCTTTCTTT; CDR3aa: CASSYAKGEMNTEAFF